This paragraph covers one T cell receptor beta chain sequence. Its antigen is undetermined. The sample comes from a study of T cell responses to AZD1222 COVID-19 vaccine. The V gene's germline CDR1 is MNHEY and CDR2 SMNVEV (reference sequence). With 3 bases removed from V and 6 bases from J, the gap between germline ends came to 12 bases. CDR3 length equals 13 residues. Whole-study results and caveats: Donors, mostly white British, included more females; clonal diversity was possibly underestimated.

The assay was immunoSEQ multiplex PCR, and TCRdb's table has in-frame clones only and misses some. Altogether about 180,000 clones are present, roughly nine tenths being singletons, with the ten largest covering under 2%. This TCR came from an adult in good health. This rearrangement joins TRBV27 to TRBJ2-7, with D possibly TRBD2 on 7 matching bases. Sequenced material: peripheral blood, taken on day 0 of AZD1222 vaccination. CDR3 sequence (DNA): TGTGCCAGCAGTTTTAGGGGGGGTAGCGAGCAGTACTTC. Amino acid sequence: CASSFRGGSEQYF.